This TCR beta chain was profiled in a study of blood T cell repertoires in COVID-19. Across the whole study: COVID-19 samples from acute and convalescent phases originated in the United States, Italy and Spain. T cells, B-cell-depleted T cells, or PBMCs supplied cDNA or gDNA.

Per the original data handling: How many nucleated cells were present was estimated from reference gene primer amplification. Libraries were prepared by immunoSEQ multiplex PCR; TCRdb keeps only in-frame clonotypes and omits some of them. Clone size and V and J calls were adopted from that table, with D and trimming inferred from the DNA. Of roughly 230,000 clones detected, 65% to 85% appear once; the ten largest clones hold 27%. V lost 3 bases and J lost 5; bases outside the gene matches: 6. The CDR3 spans 15 residues. The germline V gene has CDR1 KGHDR and CDR2 SFDVKD. The chain has TRBV24-1 and TRBJ2-5; TRBD1 aligns across 9 bases. The TCR was taken from a man aged 35-49 years with acute or convalescent COVID-19. The sequencing input was peripheral blood. The CDR3 spells CATSDPGTGRETQYF. The CDR3, as DNA: TGTGCCACCAGTGATCCCGGGACAGGGCGCGAGACCCAGTACTTC.